This T cell receptor (beta chain) was identified during a study of shared clonotypes between healthy human individuals. About this clone itself: The sample holds other DNA sequences that translate to the same CDR3.

Positive CCR7 selection of CD45RO-negative cells yielded the naive CD8 cells, and terminally differentiated effector memory CD45RA+ cells were excluded. Sequencing used immunoSEQ multiplex PCR; TCRdb keeps in-frame clones, though not all of them. This sample has around 2,000,000 clones, with 85% to 95% found just once. V was pared by 0 bases and J by 4 bases, with 0 bases of the junction left unmatched. From germline, CDR1 is MNHEY and CDR2 SMNVEV (reference sequence). This CDR3 is built from 13 residues. This TCR derives from a man between 18 and 29 years old in good health. This chain links TRBV27 with TRBJ2-7; 7 nucleotides match TRBD1. The specimen was naive CD8+ T cells sorted from blood. The CDR3, as DNA: TGTGCCAGCAGTTTATCGACAGGGTACGAGCAGTACTTC. It encodes CASSLSTGYEQYF.